Below, 28 T cell receptor beta chains from the same sample are listed, as sequenced in a study of post-analysis software for immune sequencing data. Antigen specificity for these receptors is unknown. Unique molecular identifiers tagged the TCR beta cDNA libraries. MiXCR, run by TCRdb on the PCR reads, gives a single entry per CDR3 protein. The sample carries 800,000 to 950,000 distinct CDR3 sequences, approximately 53% recorded once. Study conclusions and caveats: Elevated frequency relative to controls characterized roughly five TRBV segments in patients, TRBV5-6, TRBV5-1 and TRBV20-1 among them.

The material sequenced was blood. The receptor set was obtained from a girl aged 5 to 17 with multiple sclerosis.

The rearrangement uses TRBV12-3 or TRBV12-4 and TRBJ2-5, with TRBD2 matching 13 bases. The CDR3 has 17 amino acids. V was pared by 1 base and J by 5 bases, with 7 bases of the junction left unmatched. The CDR3 sequence: CASSLGGLAGDLETQYF. The CDR3 nucleotides are TGTGCCAGCAGTTTAGGCGGACTAGCGGGAGATTTGGAGACCCAGTACTTC.

The V and J genes are TRBV12-3 or TRBV12-4 and TRBJ2-1, with 8 bases identical to TRBD2. With the DNA end fitting TRBJ2-7 better, the J assignment may be wrong. This CDR3 contains 17 residues. The CDR3 sequence is CASSLLGAGGGSREQYF. CDR3 DNA sequence: TGTGCCAGCAGTTTACTCGGAGCCGGGGGGGGAAGTCGCGAGCAGTACTTC.

The V gene is TRBV6-5, the J gene TRBJ1-5; no clear D. The CDR3 is 15 residues long. V was clipped by 6 bases and J by 4 bases, with 16 bases between them. The germline V gene has CDR1 MNHEY and CDR2 SVGAGI. The CDR3 here is CASRSWQAANQPQHF. The CDR3 nucleotides read TGTGCCAGCAGGTCCTGGCAGGCCGCGAATCAGCCCCAGCATTTT.

Written as DNA, the CDR3 is TGTGCCAGCAGTGGTGTCAGGTCGTCGGGCAATCAGCCCCAGCATTTT. Protein sequence: CASSGVRSSGNQPQHF. This chain joins TRBV7-9 and TRBJ1-5; D not resolved. V lost 6 bases and J 2 bases, leaving 17 bases between the germline ends. This CDR3 spans 16 amino acids. CDR1 and CDR2 from the germline V gene are SEHNR and FQNEAQ (reference sequence).

The chain is built from TRBV11-2 and TRBJ2-1; a weak D match, TRBD2 (6 bases). V lost 5 bases and J lost 0, with 14 bases in between. Germline lookup yields CDR1 SGHAT and CDR2 FQNNGV. This CDR3 is 16 amino acids long. CDR3 DNA: TGTGCCAGCAGCCCCCTTAGCGGAAGCTCCTACAATGAGCAGTTCTTC. Its protein product is CASSPLSGSSYNEQFF.

The rearrangement uses TRBV7-6 and TRBJ2-5; 11 nucleotides match TRBD2. The CDR3 covers 18 residues. Trimming took 4 bases from V and 4 from J; bases not matched to a gene: 14. The V gene's germline CDR1 is SGHVS and CDR2 FNYEAQ. The CDR3 spells CASSSPGASGRLLETQYF. The CDR3 bases are TGTGCCAGCAGCTCCCCGGGGGCTAGCGGGAGGCTTCTAGAGACCCAGTACTTC.

This clonotype was observed a handful of times. The chain joins TRBV7-2 to TRBJ2-7, with D perhaps TRBD1 or TRBD2 (5 bases each). The CDR3 is 14 residues long. CDR1 and CDR2 (germline): SGHTA, FQGNSA. V lost 5 bases, J lost 2 bases, and 13 bases lay in between. The CDR3, as DNA: TGTGCCAGCAGCCACCGCAGGGACCCCTACGAGCAGTACTTC. Encoded protein: CASSHRRDPYEQYF.

The chain couples TRBV24-1 to TRBJ2-7; D unresolved. The CDR3 length is 13 residues. CDR1 is KGHDR, CDR2 SFDVKD, per germline. Trimming stripped 7 bases from V and 2 bases from J, with 11 bases between. CDR3 DNA: TGTGCCACCAGCCCCACCGACCCCTACGAGCAGTACTTC. This translates into CATSPTDPYEQYF.

The V call is TRBV15, the J call TRBJ2-7, with 9 bases lining up with TRBD2. Matching the DNA end better, TRBJ2-5 makes the J call doubtful. The CDR3 length is 15 residues. CDR1 and CDR2 (germline): LNHNV, YYDKDF (reference sequence). The DNA for the CDR3 is TGTGCCACCAGCAGACTAGCGGGATCGCGGGAGACCCAGTACTTC. Translating gives CATSRLAGSRETQYF.

CDR3 DNA sequence: TGTGCCAGCGGAGAGGGACTAGGGGTCAATGAGCAGTTCTTC. It yields the protein CASGEGLGVNEQFF. The V gene is TRBV6-4, the J gene TRBJ2-1, with 8 bases that match TRBD2. Unmatched junction bases numbered 9, after V lost 8 bases and J lost 6 bases. Germline CDR1 is MRHNA and CDR2 is SNTAGT. CDR3 size: 14 residues.

The chain has TRBV29-1 and TRBJ2-5; possibly TRBD1 for D (5 bases). From germline, CDR1 is SQVTM and CDR2 ANQGSEA. Trimming shortened V by 7 bases and J by 1 base, and 16 bases separated the two germline ends. The CDR3 consists of 14 residues. Here the CDR3 reads CSAERQTLQETQYF. CDR3 nucleotides: TGCAGCGCCGAGCGACAGACCCTCCAAGAGACCCAGTACTTC.

V usage is TRBV7-9 and J usage is TRBJ2-1, with 10 bases identical to TRBD2. Germline-derived CDR1 and CDR2 are SEHNR and FQNEAQ (reference sequence). The V segment lost 5 bases and the J segment 0 bases; nucleotides outside the gene matches: 7. This CDR3 spans 17 amino acids. This CDR3 is CASSLVSGRPSYNEQFF. CDR3 nucleotides: TGTGCCAGCAGCCTTGTTAGCGGGAGGCCCTCCTACAATGAGCAGTTCTTC.

The rearrangement uses TRBV3-1 and TRBJ2-1, with TRBD2 matching over 8 bases. V was clipped by 1 base and J by 4 bases; unmatched bases: 9. The CDR3 has 17 residues. Germline V lookup: CDR1 LGHDT, CDR2 YNNKEL (reference sequence). CDR3 sequence (DNA): TGTGCCAGCAGCCAAGTCCAAGGACTAGCAGTATACAATGAGCAGTTCTTC. It translates to CASSQVQGLAVYNEQFF.

The V and J genes are TRBV4-2 and TRBJ2-1, with 10 bases fitting TRBD2. There are 17 residues in the CDR3. V shed 1 base, J shed 8 bases, and the junction held 11 bases outside the gene matches. The germline V gene has CDR1 LGHNA and CDR2 YNFKEQ. The CDR3 DNA is TGTGCCAGCAGCCAAGCCCGACGGCTAGCGGGAGTGGATGAGCAGTTCTTC. It translates to CASSQARRLAGVDEQFF.

This clonotype was seen only a few times. This chain uses TRBV5-1 with TRBJ2-7; D gene uncertain. The CDR3 has 13 residues. Germline V gene data show CDR1 as SGHRS and CDR2 as YFSETQ. Trimming took off 3 bases at V and 5 bases at J, with 12 bases between the two ends. The CDR3 DNA follows: TGCGCCAGCAGCTCCTCCCTAGGGAACGAGCAGTACTTC. This sequence encodes CASSSSLGNEQYF.

The chain couples TRBV27 to TRBJ2-7; weak D call: TRBD1 (5 bases). Per the germline V gene, CDR1 is MNHEY and CDR2 is SMNVEV (reference sequence). V was clipped by 3 bases and J by 7 bases, with 13 bases between them. This CDR3 is built from 13 residues. In nucleotides, the CDR3 is TGTGCCAGCAGTTTCTGGGGCAATTATGAGCAGTACTTC. Translating gives CASSFWGNYEQYF.

The chain joins TRBV5-1 to TRBJ2-7; possible D gene TRBD2, 5 bases. Trimming took 5 bases from V and 2 from J, leaving 11 bases between them. CDR1 and CDR2 from the germline V gene are SGHRS and YFSETQ. This CDR3 is built from 13 residues. CDR3 in amino acids: CASRSGGPYEQYF. In nucleotides, the CDR3 is TGCGCCAGCAGGAGCGGCGGCCCCTACGAGCAGTACTTC.

The chain employs TRBV3-1 and TRBJ2-1; TRBD2 agrees at 11 bases. The J segment lost 9 bases and the V segment lost 4 bases, leaving 5 bases of the junction unmatched. The length of the CDR3 is 14 residues. Germline CDR1 LGHDT, CDR2 YNNKEL (reference sequence). The chain's CDR3 is CASSLLAGVVEQFF. Written as DNA, the CDR3 is TGTGCCAGCAGCCTACTAGCGGGAGTCGTTGAGCAGTTCTTC.

J is TRBJ2-1 and V is TRBV5-1; 8 bases agree with TRBD1. The J call may be faulty, since TRBJ2-7 better matches the DNA end. Looked up from germline, CDR1 is SGHRS and CDR2 is YFSETQ. The CDR3 is 16 amino acids. CDR3 residues: CASSLGGTGEYNEQYF. For the CDR3, the DNA is TGCGCCAGCAGCTTGGGGGGGACAGGAGAATACAATGAGCAGTACTTC.

This clonotype appeared once. This chain connects TRBV7-6 to TRBJ2-4; 7 bases map to TRBD1. V trimming: 7 bases; J trimming: 13 bases; junction bases outside the gene matches: 13. Germline values: CDR1 SGHVS, CDR2 FNYEAQ. The CDR3 sequence is 13 residues long. In DNA, the CDR3 is TGTGCCAGCACTACAGGGGAATCGAGAGAGCAGTACTTC. Translating it yields CASTTGESREQYF.

The chain recombines TRBV18 with TRBJ2-1; D ambiguous. CDR1 is KGHSH and CDR2 is LQKENI in the germline V gene. V shed 4 bases and J shed 7 bases, with 11 bases lying between them. The CDR3 covers 13 residues. The CDR3 here is CASSRLQSNEQFF. The CDR3 DNA reads TGTGCCAGCTCACGTCTCCAGTCGAATGAGCAGTTCTTC.

A single count supports this clonotype. V is TRBV6-5 and J is TRBJ2-5; D remains unclear. The CDR3 runs to 14 residues. Per the germline V gene, CDR1 is MNHEY and CDR2 is SVGAGI. Deletions cut 8 bases from V and 2 bases from J, with 15 bases between. CDR3 bases: TGTGCCAGCCAACTCTCCGGCCTACAAGAGACCCAGTACTTC. Translation gives CASQLSGLQETQYF.

CDR3 in amino acids: CASSRRGQGFNEQFF. In DNA form, the CDR3 reads TGTGCCAGCAGCCGGCGGGGACAGGGTTTCAATGAGCAGTTCTTC. The chain is built from TRBV11-2 and TRBJ2-1; 9 bases line up with TRBD1. Germline V gene sequence: CDR1 SGHAT, CDR2 FQNNGV. The CDR3 runs 15 residues. After removal of 5 bases from V and 6 bases from J, the junction contained 8 bases not matched to a gene.

The chain uses TRBV12-3 or TRBV12-4 and TRBJ2-7, with D possibly being TRBD2 (6 bases). This CDR3 is built from 13 residues. Deletions cut 6 bases from V and 2 bases from J, with 11 bases between. CDR3 coding DNA: TGTGCCAGCAGAAGCGGGCAGGCCTACGAGCAGTACTTC. Translation: CASRSGQAYEQYF.

This chain joins TRBV7-3 and TRBJ2-5; TRBD1 aligns across 8 bases. The J call is uncertain, as TRBJ2-7 better fits the DNA end. The CDR3 is 15 amino acids. The germline CDR1 and CDR2 sequences are SGHTA and FQGTGA. CDR3 bases: TGTGCCAGCAGTCCCAGAGCAGGGGGCTTACACGAGCAGTACTTC. This encodes CASSPRAGGLHEQYF.

The rearrangement uses TRBV15 and TRBJ2-3, with 8 bases identical to TRBD1. There are 13 residues in the CDR3. Per germline, CDR1 LNHNV and CDR2 YYDKDF (reference sequence). Unmatched junction bases numbered 8, after V lost 11 bases and J lost 4 bases. The CDR3 region has the DNA TGTGCCGCGGCAGGGGGCCTCTCAGATACGCAGTATTTT. Translated, it gives CAAAGGLSDTQYF.

The chain links TRBV12-3 or TRBV12-4 to TRBJ2-4; tentative D call: TRBD2 (5 bases). V was clipped by 5 bases and J by 0 bases, with 14 bases between them. The CDR3 spans 16 residues. CDR3 in DNA: TGTGCCAGCAGTAACGACTGGAGGATAGCCAAAAACATTCAGTACTTC. This translates into CASSNDWRIAKNIQYF.

The chain employs TRBV29-1 and TRBJ1-2; D uncertain. The germline CDR1 and CDR2 sequences are SQVTM and ANQGSEA. This CDR3 is built from 13 residues. V gave up 7 bases and J gave up 3 bases, with 15 bases separating them. CDR3 DNA: TGCAGCGCCTCTTGGTCCGGGGACTATGGCTACACCTTC. Translating it yields CSASWSGDYGYTF.